This T cell receptor (beta chain) was recorded in a study of cytomegalovirus exposure and HLA in healthy donors. The study ran its PCR with 60 Vbeta and 13 Jbeta primers. Clones were sequenced by immunoSEQ multiplex PCR, and TCRdb holds only the in-frame ones, with some missing. The data show about 190,000 clones, approximately 86% seen once. There are 14 residues in the CDR3. The germline gives CDR1 LNHDA, CDR2 SQIVND (reference sequence). Unmatched junction bases numbered 8, after V lost 5 bases and J lost 7 bases. This chain links TRBV19 with TRBJ1-5, with 7 bases aligning to TRBD1. The source material was PBMCs. This TCR was recovered from a boy younger than 10 in good health and CMV-seronegative. CDR3 protein: CASSLRQGGQPQHF. The CDR3 DNA sequence: TGTGCCAGTAGTCTCCGACAGGGTGGGCAGCCCCAGCATTTT.